The 12 T cell receptor beta chains given below trace back to one sample, sequenced in a study of blood T cell repertoires in COVID-19. Using immunoSEQ multiplex PCR, the repertoire was profiled, and TCRdb retains in-frame clones only, with some absent. Counted here are 400,000 to 550,000 clones, 70% to 90% occurring once; the ten biggest clones make up approximately 2%. The sequenced material came from PBMCs or T cells enriched from blood (not recorded which). These receptors came from a woman aged 18-29 years with acute COVID-19.

This clone occurred a few times. The chain uses TRBV7-8 and TRBJ1-2; D remains ambiguous. The CDR3 consists of 13 residues. V was trimmed by 5 bases and J by 2 bases, leaving 9 bases between them. Germline assignment: CDR1 SGHVS and CDR2 FQNEAQ. The CDR3 coding sequence is TGTGCCAGCAGCGCAGACACGAACTATGGCTACACCTTC. Translation: CASSADTNYGYTF.

This sequence joins TRBV25-1 and TRBJ2-5; D ambiguous. This CDR3 has 15 residues. Between the trimmed V and J ends, which lost 5 bases and 4 bases, there was a span of 17 bases. Germline V gene lookup returns CDR1 MGHDK and CDR2 SYGVNS. The CDR3 sequence is CASSKAGSFLETQYF. The CDR3 region has the DNA TGTGCCAGCAGTAAGGCAGGTAGTTTCCTAGAGACCCAGTACTTC. Looking up the rest from reference TRBV25-1 and TRBJ2-5 gives the full variable domain: EADIYQTPRYLVIGTGKKITLECSQTMGHDKMYWYQQDPGMELHLIHYSYGVNSTEKGDLSSESTVSRIRTEHFPLTLESARPSHTSQYLCASSKAGSFLETQYFGPGTRLLVL.

This chain joins TRBV4-1 and TRBJ2-7; the match to TRBD1 covers 9 bases. The CDR3 runs 14 residues. With V trimmed by 2 bases and J by 6 bases, 5 bases remained unmatched. Germline V lookup: CDR1 MGHRA, CDR2 YSYEKL. CDR3 DNA: TGCGCCAGCAGCCAATTGGGACAGGGTACCGAGCAGTACTTC. Its protein is CASSQLGQGTEQYF.

The table lists this clone with a few counts. The rearrangement joins TRBV5-4 to TRBJ2-3, with D perhaps TRBD2 (5 bases). The CDR3 totals 12 residues. V was clipped by 4 bases and J by 5 bases, with 8 bases between them. Germline V gene sequence: CDR1 SGHNT, CDR2 YYREEE (reference sequence). CDR3 region: CASSPGVDTQYF. DNA for the CDR3: TGTGCCAGCAGCCCCGGGGTAGATACGCAGTATTTT.

This sequence joins TRBV19 and TRBJ2-7, with 9 bases lining up with TRBD2. The CDR3 covers 15 residues. Unmatched junction bases numbered 7, after V lost 6 bases and J lost 1 base. Germline loops: CDR1 LNHDA, CDR2 SQIVND (reference sequence). The CDR3 sequence: CASREAGGASYEQYF. The CDR3 bases are TGTGCCAGTAGGGAAGCGGGAGGCGCTTCCTACGAGCAGTACTTC. The full variable domain, in which reference TRBV19 and TRBJ2-7 provide the parts outside the CDR3, is DGGITQSPKYLFRKEGQNVTLSCEQNLNHDAMYWYRQDPGQGLRLIYYSQIVNDFQKGDIAEGYSVSREKKESFPLTVTSAQKNPTAFYLCASREAGGASYEQYFGPGTRLTVT.

This sequence joins TRBV11-2 and TRBJ2-7; D remains unclear. Germline V lookup: CDR1 SGHAT, CDR2 FQNNGV. V gave up 6 bases and J gave up 2 bases, with 5 bases separating them. The CDR3 spans 11 residues. The CDR3 DNA reads TGTGCCAGCAGTCGTGCCTACGAGCAGTACTTC. Encoded protein: CASSRAYEQYF. Variable domain in full (rest from reference TRBV11-2 and TRBJ2-7): EAGVAQSPRYKIIEKRQSVAFWCNPISGHATLYWYQQILGQGPKLLIQFQNNGVVDDSQLPKDRFSAERLKGVDSTLKIQPAKLEDSAVYLCASSRAYEQYFGPGTRLTVT.

In its sample, this clone was seen once. The V and J genes are TRBV14 and TRBJ1-1; TRBD1 is a possible D gene (6 bases). Germline loops: CDR1 SGHDN, CDR2 FVKESK. Trimming pared 0 bases from V and 5 bases from J, leaving 13 bases between. The CDR3 consists of 15 residues. The CDR3 loop reads CASSQDAGGYTEAFF. The DNA of the CDR3 is TGTGCCAGCAGCCAAGATGCGGGGGGCTATACTGAAGCTTTCTTT.

This chain connects TRBV10-3 to TRBJ2-4, with D perhaps TRBD1 (6 bases). The CDR3 consists of 14 residues. Trimming took off 3 bases at V and 9 bases at J, with 15 bases between the two ends. Germline-derived CDR1 and CDR2 are ENHRY and SYGVKD. The CDR3 DNA reads as TGTGCCATCAGTGATGGGGGCCACCTCGGCATTCAGTACTTC. Its translation is CAISDGGHLGIQYF.

The CDR3 sequence is CASSNRWGDEQFF. The CDR3 DNA reads as TGTGCCAGCAGCAACCGGTGGGGGGATGAGCAGTTCTTC. The gene calls are TRBV7-2 and TRBJ2-1; a weak D match, TRBD2 (6 bases). V was cut by 5 bases and J by 8 bases, with 13 bases left in between. The germline gives CDR1 SGHTA, CDR2 FQGNSA. This CDR3 comprises 13 residues.

The chain is built from TRBV7-9 and TRBJ2-7, with TRBD2 matching over 8 bases. Trimming removed 4 bases from V and 2 bases from J; junction bases left unmatched: 10. There are 16 residues in the CDR3. Germline assignment: CDR1 SEHNR and CDR2 FQNEAQ (reference sequence). The CDR3 DNA reads as TGTGCCAGCAGCTCTCTTAGCGGGACTGCTACCTACGAGCAGTACTTC. Amino acid sequence: CASSSLSGTATYEQYF.

The rearrangement joins TRBV18 to TRBJ2-1; 13 bases line up with TRBD2. J was trimmed by 0 bases and V by 6 bases; bases with no gene match: 2. The CDR3 consists of 16 residues. CDR1 is KGHSH, CDR2 LQKENI, per germline. The CDR3 loop reads CASSRTSGGSYNEQFF. The CDR3 nucleotides are TGTGCCAGCTCTCGGACTAGCGGGGGCTCCTACAATGAGCAGTTCTTC.

The gene calls are TRBV5-8 and TRBJ1-6, with unresolved D. This CDR3 region has 15 residues. Per the germline V gene, CDR1 is SGHTS and CDR2 is YDEGEE. V gave up 3 bases and J gave up 8 bases, with 15 bases separating them. The CDR3 sequence is CASSSVGNGDSPLHF. CDR3 bases: TGTGCCAGCAGCTCGGTTGGAAACGGGGATTCACCCCTCCACTTT.